What follows are 24 T cell receptor beta chains derived from one specimen sequenced in a study of Ad26.COV2.S vaccination and SARS-CoV-2 variants. The treatment is: around 19 received Ad26.COV2.S at low or high dose, single or two shots; a few received placebo; per-sample allocation not given. After the first vaccine or placebo injection, samples were drawn on day 63. The table came from immunoSEQ multiplex PCR; TCRdb's copy has only in-frame clones and leaves some out. The sample records 350,000 to 500,000 clones, around nine tenths being singletons. The sample consisted of peripheral blood, taken in a trial of Ad26.COV2.S vaccine versus placebo. The receptors were sampled from a person aged 18-65 years who received the Ad26.COV2.S COVID-19 vaccine or a placebo.

A note on this clone: The junction does not match germline at one end; this may be a read error. The rearrangement joins TRBV5-1 to TRBJ2-1; 10 bases agree with TRBD2. Germline CDR1 and CDR2: SGHRS and YFSETQ. The CDR3 is 15 residues long. The CDR3 loop is CASSLNLAGESGSLF. The CDR3 region has the DNA TGCGCCAGCAGCTTGAATCTAGCGGGGGAGTCCGGTTCCCTCTTC.

V is TRBV11-2 and J is TRBJ2-7; D call uncertain. V lost 5 bases and J lost 2, with 13 bases in between. Germline loops: CDR1 SGHAT, CDR2 FQNNGV. The length of the CDR3 is 14 residues. The CDR3 DNA reads as TGTGCCAGCAGCGCCCGACGGTTCACCTACGAGCAGTACTTC. Residues: CASSARRFTYEQYF.

The chain employs TRBV5-1 and TRBJ1-1; a possible D gene is TRBD1 (5 bases). V was shortened by 4 bases and J by 0 bases, with 10 bases between the two germline ends. Germline V lookup: CDR1 SGHRS, CDR2 YFSETQ. CDR3 length: 14 amino acids. This CDR3 reads CASSGGRMNTEAFF. CDR3 coding DNA: TGCGCCAGCAGCGGGGGACGGATGAACACTGAAGCTTTCTTT.

The genes are TRBV5-1 and TRBJ1-1; TRBD1 agrees at 9 bases. Losses at the gene ends were 3 bases for V and 5 bases for J; bases not matched to a gene: 5. This CDR3 spans 14 amino acids. Germline CDR1 and CDR2: SGHRS and YFSETQ. The CDR3, as DNA: TGCGCCAGCAGCTCACAGGGGGCGCATACTGAAGCTTTCTTT. This gives the protein CASSSQGAHTEAFF.

The chain employs TRBV6-4 and TRBJ2-6, with D unclear. This CDR3 is 15 amino acids long. Germline V gene lookup returns CDR1 MRHNA and CDR2 SNTAGT. V lost 2 bases and J lost 4, with 9 bases in between. CDR3 nucleotide sequence: TGTGCCAGCAGTGACCGCCATGGGGGGGCCAACGTCCTGACTTTC. Translating it yields CASSDRHGGANVLTF.

This clone was observed a handful of times. This chain connects TRBV5-1 to TRBJ1-6; D unclear. Germline V gene lookup returns CDR1 SGHRS and CDR2 YFSETQ. Trimming shortened V by 3 bases and J by 6 bases, and 16 bases separated the two germline ends. The CDR3 covers 16 residues. The CDR3: CASSSQASAGNSPLHF. CDR3 DNA: TGCGCCAGCAGCTCCCAGGCGAGTGCGGGTAATTCACCCCTCCACTTT.

This chain connects TRBV11-3 to TRBJ2-7, with unresolved D. Germline CDR1 reads SGHNT; CDR2 reads YENEEA. Trimming shortened V by 2 bases and J by 4 bases, and 12 bases separated the two germline ends. The CDR3 length is 14 residues. The CDR3 spells CASSLRPGAYEQYF. CDR3 DNA sequence: TGTGCCAGCAGCTTAAGACCCGGAGCTTACGAGCAGTACTTC. Using reference TRBV11-3 and TRBJ2-7 for the parts outside the CDR3, the full variable domain is EAGVVQSPRYKIIEKKQPVAFWCNPISGHNTLYWYLQNLGQGPELLIRYENEEAVDDSQLPKDRFSAERLKGVDSTLKIQPAELGDSAVYLCASSLRPGAYEQYFGPGTRLTVT.

The V gene is TRBV21-1, the J gene TRBJ2-5; the table's TRBD2 call for D was not verified on the DNA. TRBV21-1 is a listed pseudogene. This CDR3 has 10 residues. The CDR3 sequence: CASFEETQYF. The CDR3 bases are TGTGCCAGTTTTGAGGAGACCCAGTACTTC.

The V gene is TRBV9, the J gene TRBJ2-3; D uncertain. V lost 0 bases to trimming and J lost 6 bases, with 8 bases between them. Germline loops: CDR1 SGDLS, CDR2 YYNGEE. The length of the CDR3 is 13 residues. The CDR3 reads CASSVEGGDTQYF. The CDR3 coding sequence is TGTGCCAGCAGCGTAGAGGGTGGGGATACGCAGTATTTT.

In this sample, this clone turned up a few times. The rearrangement uses TRBV4-1 and TRBJ1-5, with D possibly TRBD1 on 6 matching bases. This CDR3 region has 16 residues. Germline CDR1 is MGHRA and CDR2 is YSYEKL. Trimming removed 0 bases at V and 3 bases at J, with 12 bases between. The CDR3 DNA is TGCGCCAGCAGCCAAGATAAGGGGGAAAACAATCAGCCCCAGCATTTT. Residues: CASSQDKGENNQPQHF.

This chain joins TRBV27 and TRBJ2-7; D unclear. The CDR3 has 13 amino acids. CDR1 and CDR2 from the germline V gene are MNHEY and SMNVEV (reference sequence). V lost 2 bases and J lost 1, with 6 bases in between. The CDR3 DNA reads as TGTGCCAGCAGTTTAGGTATTTCCTACGAGCAGTACTTC. Protein: CASSLGISYEQYF.

The CDR3 DNA follows: TGTGCCAGTAGTACCTTAGCCGGGGAGCTGTTTTTT. Its protein product is CASSTLAGELFF. The chain is built from TRBV19 and TRBJ2-2; D remains unclear. Trimming took off 4 bases at V and 6 bases at J, with 6 bases between the two ends. This CDR3 is built from 12 residues. Germline CDR1 is LNHDA and CDR2 is SQIVND (reference sequence).

The genes are TRBV2 and TRBJ2-3; no reliable D call. The length of the CDR3 is 12 residues. Trimming took off 1 base at V and 14 bases at J, with 13 bases between the two ends. Germline loops: CDR1 SNHLY, CDR2 FYNNEI. CDR3 nucleotide sequence: TGTGCCAGCAGTGAAGATTGGTCCGGGCGGTATTTT. Protein: CASSEDWSGRYF.

This clone was recorded at least ten times. V and J are TRBV5-4 and TRBJ1-6; D is uncertain. CDR1 SGHNT and CDR2 YYREEE come from the germline V gene (reference sequence). V was shortened by 0 bases and J by 5 bases, with 6 bases between the two germline ends. The CDR3 runs 14 residues. The CDR3 loop is CASSLDPNNSPLHF. The CDR3 DNA follows: TGTGCCAGCAGCTTGGACCCGAATAATTCACCCCTCCACTTT.

This sequence joins TRBV30 and TRBJ2-2; D gene uncertain. Germline V gene lookup returns CDR1 GTSNPN and CDR2 SVGIG (reference sequence). V was shortened by 0 bases and J by 2 bases, with 7 bases between the two germline ends. There are 14 residues in the CDR3. For the CDR3, the DNA is TGTGCCTGGAGTGTACTCGTAAACACCGGGGAGCTGTTTTTT. It is translated as CAWSVLVNTGELFF.

The V call is TRBV2, the J call TRBJ1-2; D unresolved. The CDR3 is made up of 15 amino acids. V lost 11 bases to trimming and J lost 0 bases, with 19 bases between them. The germline gives CDR1 SNHLY, CDR2 FYNNEI. CDR3 DNA: TGTGCCCTCAGTGCTCAGGCAGACCCTAACTATGGCTACACCTTC. Its protein is CALSAQADPNYGYTF. Supplemented by reference TRBV2 and TRBJ1-2, the full variable domain reads EPEVTQTPSHQVTQMGQEVILRCVPISNHLYFYWYRQILGQKVEFLVSFYNNEISEKSEIFDDQFSVERPDGSNFTLKIRSTKLEDSAMYFCALSAQADPNYGYTFGSGTRLTVV.

J is TRBJ1-5 and V is TRBV19; D gene ambiguous. This CDR3 comprises 14 residues. The ends were cut back, 8 bases at V and 0 bases at J, with 11 bases in the middle. Germline assignment: CDR1 LNHDA and CDR2 SQIVND (reference sequence). The CDR3, as DNA: TGTGCCAGTTCTGAGCAGCCTAGCAATCAGCCCCAGCATTTT. Translation gives CASSEQPSNQPQHF. The variable domain in full, with the rest retrieved from reference TRBV19 and TRBJ1-5, is DGGITQSPKYLFRKEGQNVTLSCEQNLNHDAMYWYRQDPGQGLRLIYYSQIVNDFQKGDIAEGYSVSREKKESFPLTVTSAQKNPTAFYLCASSEQPSNQPQHFGDGTRLSIL.

CDR3 DNA sequence: TGTGCCAGCGGGGCATACCAAGAGACCCAGTACTTC. This encodes CASGAYQETQYF. The V and J genes are TRBV11-1 and TRBJ2-5; the D gene is possibly TRBD1 (5 bases). Trimming removed 8 bases at V and 0 bases at J, with 7 bases between. Per the germline V gene, CDR1 is SGHAT and CDR2 is FQDESV (reference sequence). CDR3 length: 12 amino acids.

The rearrangement joins TRBV3-1 (or the pseudogene TRBV3-2) to TRBJ2-3, with 15 bases fitting TRBD2. CDR3 length equals 18 residues. Germline CDR1 reads LGHDT; CDR2 reads YNNKEL (reference sequence). The V and J ends lost 4 bases and 2 bases, in that order; junction bases with no gene match: 7. CDR3 amino acids: CASSPKRTSGGDTDTQYF. For the CDR3, the DNA is TGTGCCAGCAGCCCAAAAAGGACTAGCGGGGGGGACACAGATACGCAGTATTTT.

The rearrangement joins TRBV10-1 to TRBJ2-3; 14 bases line up with TRBD2. Trimming removed 9 bases from V and 6 bases from J; junction bases left unmatched: 20. The germline gives CDR1 WNHNN, CDR2 SYGVQD (reference sequence). This CDR3 is built from 19 residues. The CDR3 sequence is CASLMTGTSGGNRGDTQYF. The CDR3 region has the DNA TGCGCCAGTCTGATGACCGGGACTAGCGGGGGTAACCGGGGTGATACGCAGTATTTT.

The V call is TRBV7-9, the J call TRBJ2-2, with unresolved D. Germline values: CDR1 SEHNR, CDR2 FQNEAQ (reference sequence). CDR3 size: 13 residues. The V and J ends lost 5 bases and 6 bases respectively, with 10 bases between them. DNA of the CDR3: TGTGCCAGCAGCCCCGGGCGAGCCGGGGAGCTGTTTTTT. Translation gives CASSPGRAGELFF. Filled out from reference TRBV7-9 and TRBJ2-2, the complete variable domain reads DTGVSQNPRHKITKRGQNVTFRCDPISEHNRLYWYRQTLGQGPEFLTYFQNEAQLEKSRLLSDRFSAERPKGSFSTLEIQRTEQGDSAMYLCASSPGRAGELFFGEGSRLTVL.

This clone was seen more than once but under ten times. The chain carries TRBV18 and TRBJ1-1; D call uncertain. Looked up from germline, CDR1 is KGHSH and CDR2 is LQKENI. The V end lost 3 bases, the J end lost 2 bases, and 16 bases lay between the germline ends. This CDR3 has 16 amino acids. CDR3 sequence (DNA): TGTGCCAGCTCACCTGACGAAGACGGATCTAACACTGAAGCTTTCTTT. Translation: CASSPDEDGSNTEAFF.

The chain combines TRBV28 with TRBJ2-1; 7 nucleotides align to TRBD2. Germline CDR1 reads MDHEN; CDR2 reads SYDVKM. The CDR3 is 16 residues long. After removal of 6 bases from V and 4 bases from J, the junction contained 12 bases not matched to a gene. The CDR3 nucleotides are TGTGCCAGCAGCGTTCTAAGCGGGGCCTCTTACAATGAGCAGTTCTTC. This gives the protein CASSVLSGASYNEQFF.

There are a few counts of this clone. The rearrangement links TRBV7-3 to TRBJ2-1; 7 bases align to TRBD1. The CDR3 totals 13 residues. Germline CDR1 is SGHTA and CDR2 is FQGTGA. Unmatched junction bases numbered 4, after V lost 5 bases and J lost 6 bases. Here the CDR3 DNA reads TGTGCCAGCAGCGATAGACAGGGCAATGAGCAGTTCTTC. It translates to CASSDRQGNEQFF.